A selection of T cell receptor beta chains follows, all from one sample in a study of glioma-infiltrating T cells. TCRdb redid the calling of the multiplex PCR reads with MiXCR, one entry per CDR3 protein. The sample has roughly 100,000 distinct CDR3 sequences; around 29% are singletons. Material: glioma tissue, nonneoplastic brain tissue, or PBMCs (not recorded which). These receptors originate from a human donor with low-grade glioma or glioblastoma, undergoing nonglioma brain surgery, or in good health (not recorded which). Both conserved end residues are part of each CDR3. The D gene is left open where the match is weak. Some rows mark clone size as missing; the rest say once, few, many or name a class of expanded clone.

j_call: TRBJ2-3
d_call: TRBD1
clone_size: many
v_call: TRBV6-1
cdr3_aa: CASSEPLGQGAVTDTQYF
cdr3_nt: TGTGCCAGCAGTGAACCTTTAGGACAGGGGGCTGTGACAGATACGCAGTATTTT

j_call: TRBJ2-3
d_call: -
clone_size: once
v_call: TRBV6-2/TRBV6-3
cdr3_aa: CASSYITDAQYF
cdr3_nt: TGTGCCAGCAGCTATATCACAGATGCGCAGTATTTT

j_call: TRBJ2-3
d_call: TRBD2
clone_size: few
v_call: TRBV4-2
cdr3_aa: CASSQELAGGDTQYF
cdr3_nt: TGTGCCAGCAGCCAAGAACTAGCGGGGGGAGATACGCAGTATTTT

j_call: TRBJ2-5
d_call: -
clone_size: -
v_call: TRBV19
cdr3_aa: CASSPGSTETQYF
cdr3_nt: TGTGCCAGTAGTCCCGGAAGCACAGAGACCCAGTACTTC

j_call: TRBJ2-1
d_call: -
clone_size: many
v_call: TRBV20-1
cdr3_aa: CSARASGQSSYNEQFF
cdr3_nt: TGCAGTGCTAGAGCCAGCGGTCAGAGCTCCTACAATGAGCAGTTCTTC

j_call: TRBJ1-1
d_call: TRBD1
clone_size: few
v_call: TRBV29-1
cdr3_aa: CSALTGASEAFF
cdr3_nt: TGCAGCGCGTTAACAGGGGCGAGCGAAGCTTTCTTT

j_call: TRBJ1-2
d_call: -
clone_size: once
v_call: TRBV12-3/TRBV12-4
cdr3_aa: CASSLQEVYGYTF
cdr3_nt: TGTGCCAGCAGTTTGCAGGAAGTCTATGGCTACACCTTC

j_call: TRBJ2-3
d_call: -
clone_size: many
v_call: TRBV7-8
cdr3_aa: CASSLAAQLYARF
cdr3_nt: TGTGCCAGCAGCTTAGCCGCACAGCTTTACGCCCGATTT

j_call: TRBJ2-7
d_call: -
clone_size: many
v_call: TRBV11-2
cdr3_aa: CASSRGHSSYEQYF
cdr3_nt: TGTGCCAGCAGCCGGGGACACAGCTCCTACGAGCAGTACTTC

j_call: TRBJ2-7
d_call: -
clone_size: few
v_call: TRBV5-1
cdr3_aa: CASSKPGEIYEQYF
cdr3_nt: TGCGCCAGCAGCAAACCCGGGGAGATCTACGAGCAGTACTTC

j_call: TRBJ2-1
d_call: -
clone_size: -
v_call: TRBV7-2
cdr3_aa: CASPPPGGLTTYNEQFF
cdr3_nt: TGTGCCAGCCCTCCCCCAGGGGGACTGACCACCTACAATGAGCAGTTCTTC

j_call: TRBJ1-1
d_call: -
clone_size: -
v_call: TRBV16
cdr3_aa: CASGQQENTEAFF
cdr3_nt: TGTGCCAGCGGCCAACAGGAGAACACTGAAGCTTTCTTT

j_call: TRBJ1-3
d_call: TRBD1
clone_size: few
v_call: TRBV2
cdr3_aa: CASSGQGLRGNTIYF
cdr3_nt: TGTGCCAGCAGTGGACAGGGGTTGAGAGGAAACACCATATATTTT

j_call: TRBJ2-3
d_call: -
clone_size: many
v_call: TRBV6-2/TRBV6-3
cdr3_aa: CASSYDGQSTDTQYF
cdr3_nt: TGTGCCAGCAGTTACGACGGACAGTCCACAGATACGCAGTATTTT

j_call: TRBJ2-3
d_call: TRBD2
clone_size: many
v_call: TRBV20-1
cdr3_aa: CSARIAGGPVDTQYF
cdr3_nt: TGCAGTGCTCGTATAGCGGGGGGGCCAGTAGATACGCAGTATTTT

j_call: TRBJ2-7
d_call: TRBD1
clone_size: many
v_call: TRBV27
cdr3_aa: CASSGAGTGSYEQYF
cdr3_nt: TGTGCCAGCAGTGGCGCCGGGACAGGGAGTTACGAGCAGTACTTC

j_call: TRBJ1-3
d_call: -
clone_size: many
v_call: TRBV6-1
cdr3_aa: CASIEGLGGNTIYF
cdr3_nt: TGTGCCAGCATTGAGGGTTTGGGAGGAAACACCATATATTTT

j_call: TRBJ2-2
d_call: TRBD2
clone_size: -
v_call: TRBV9
cdr3_aa: CASSELAGFKGELFF
cdr3_nt: TGTGCCAGCAGCGAGCTAGCGGGGTTTAAAGGGGAGCTGTTTTTT

j_call: TRBJ1-4
d_call: -
clone_size: few
v_call: TRBV7-6
cdr3_aa: CASSQEGEKLFF
cdr3_nt: TGTGCCAGCAGCCAGGAGGGGGAAAAACTGTTTTTT

j_call: TRBJ1-1
d_call: TRBD1
clone_size: few
v_call: TRBV29-1
cdr3_aa: CSGQGARRGTEAFF
cdr3_nt: TGCAGCGGACAGGGGGCGCGAAGAGGCACTGAAGCTTTCTTT

j_call: TRBJ1-1
d_call: TRBD1
clone_size: few
v_call: TRBV7-2
cdr3_aa: CASSSLTGGVAFF
cdr3_nt: TGTGCCAGCAGCTCCCTAACAGGGGGCGTTGCTTTCTTT

j_call: TRBJ1-6
d_call: -
clone_size: many
v_call: TRBV6-1
cdr3_aa: CASRDDGTPNSPLHF
cdr3_nt: TGTGCCAGCAGGGACGACGGGACACCTAATTCACCCCTCCACTTT

j_call: TRBJ2-7
d_call: -
clone_size: once
v_call: TRBV3-1
cdr3_aa: CASSPLGEQYF
cdr3_nt: TGTGCCAGCAGCCCCCTAGGGGAGCAGTACTTC

j_call: TRBJ1-2
d_call: -
clone_size: many
v_call: TRBV28
cdr3_aa: CASSLLQGYYGYTF
cdr3_nt: TGTGCCAGCAGTTTATTACAGGGATACTATGGCTACACCTTC

j_call: TRBJ2-4
d_call: -
clone_size: many
v_call: TRBV6-1
cdr3_aa: CASRGAPEVQYF
cdr3_nt: TGTGCCAGCCGGGGGGCCCCGGAGGTTCAGTACTTC

j_call: TRBJ2-7
d_call: TRBD1
clone_size: few
v_call: TRBV18
cdr3_aa: CASSQDRGRGEQYF
cdr3_nt: TGTGCCAGCTCACAAGACAGGGGACGGGGCGAGCAGTACTTC

j_call: TRBJ2-5
d_call: TRBD1
clone_size: -
v_call: TRBV29-1
cdr3_aa: CSVRQGIRQETQYF
cdr3_nt: TGCAGCGTTAGACAGGGAATCAGGCAAGAGACCCAGTACTTC

j_call: TRBJ1-4
d_call: TRBD1
clone_size: few
v_call: TRBV3-1
cdr3_aa: CASSLTPGGTNEKLFF
cdr3_nt: TGTGCCAGCAGCCTTACCCCAGGGGGAACTAATGAAAAACTGTTTTTT

j_call: TRBJ1-3
d_call: -
clone_size: -
v_call: TRBV3-1
cdr3_aa: CASSQDSSGTGNTIYF
cdr3_nt: TGTGCCAGCAGCCAAGATTCATCAGGGACTGGAAACACCATATATTTT

j_call: TRBJ2-3
d_call: TRBD2
clone_size: -
v_call: TRBV29-1
cdr3_aa: CSVEDRRTSLNTDTQYF
cdr3_nt: TGCAGCGTTGAAGATCGGAGGACTAGCTTGAACACAGATACGCAGTATTTT

j_call: TRBJ2-7
d_call: -
clone_size: few
v_call: TRBV19
cdr3_aa: CASTWAGGYSYEQYF
cdr3_nt: TGTGCCAGTACCTGGGCTGGAGGGTACTCCTACGAGCAGTACTTC

j_call: TRBJ1-1
d_call: -
clone_size: many
v_call: TRBV7-6
cdr3_aa: CASSLNHQNTEAFF
cdr3_nt: TGTGCCAGCAGCTTAAACCATCAGAACACTGAAGCTTTCTTT

j_call: TRBJ1-6
d_call: TRBD1
clone_size: many
v_call: TRBV7-9
cdr3_aa: CASSLARDRNSPLHF
cdr3_nt: TGTGCCAGCAGCTTAGCAAGGGACAGGAATTCACCCCTCCACTTT

j_call: TRBJ1-5
d_call: -
clone_size: many
v_call: TRBV24-1
cdr3_aa: CATSPDSNQPQHF
cdr3_nt: TGTGCCACCAGTCCTGATAGCAATCAGCCCCAGCATTTT

j_call: TRBJ1-1
d_call: -
clone_size: -
v_call: TRBV9
cdr3_aa: CASSVEPNTEAFF
cdr3_nt: TGTGCCAGCAGCGTAGAGCCGAACACTGAAGCTTTCTTT

j_call: TRBJ2-4
d_call: -
clone_size: once
v_call: TRBV7-9
cdr3_aa: CASRPRSWVLAKNIQCF
cdr3_nt: TGTGCCAGCAGACCTAGGTCATGGGTACTAGCCAAAAACATTCAGTGCTTC

j_call: TRBJ2-7
d_call: TRBD1
clone_size: -
v_call: TRBV7-2
cdr3_aa: CASSLQGGVYEQYF
cdr3_nt: TGTGCCAGCAGTCTACAGGGGGGAGTATACGAGCAGTACTTC

j_call: TRBJ2-3
d_call: -
clone_size: many
v_call: TRBV3-1
cdr3_aa: CASSQAIDIRKRDTQYF
cdr3_nt: TGTGCCAGCAGCCAAGCTATCGACATCCGAAAACGAGATACGCAGTATTTT

j_call: TRBJ1-6
d_call: -
clone_size: many
v_call: TRBV6-1
cdr3_aa: CASSEQGYNSPLHF
cdr3_nt: TGTGCCAGCAGTGAACAGGGATATAATTCACCCCTCCACTTT

j_call: TRBJ2-3
d_call: TRBD2
clone_size: many
v_call: TRBV7-8
cdr3_aa: CASSLNRGGTDTQYF
cdr3_nt: TGTGCCAGCAGCTTAAATCGGGGGGGTACAGATACGCAGTATTTT

j_call: TRBJ2-1
d_call: -
clone_size: once
v_call: TRBV7-2
cdr3_aa: CASSLRRERGGNEQFF
cdr3_nt: TGTGCCAGCAGCTTAAGGAGGGAGAGGGGGGGCAATGAGCAGTTCTTC

j_call: TRBJ1-1
d_call: -
clone_size: -
v_call: TRBV14
cdr3_aa: CASSQGPANTEAFF
cdr3_nt: TGTGCCAGCAGCCAAGGCCCCGCGAACACTGAAGCTTTCTTT

j_call: TRBJ2-5
d_call: TRBD2
clone_size: few
v_call: TRBV7-2
cdr3_aa: CASSFIRGVGSETQYF
cdr3_nt: TGTGCCAGCAGCTTTATACGGGGGGTGGGGTCGGAGACCCAGTACTTC

j_call: TRBJ2-5
d_call: -
clone_size: many
v_call: TRBV28
cdr3_aa: CASRTDPQETQYF
cdr3_nt: TGTGCCAGCAGGACCGACCCCCAAGAGACCCAGTACTTC